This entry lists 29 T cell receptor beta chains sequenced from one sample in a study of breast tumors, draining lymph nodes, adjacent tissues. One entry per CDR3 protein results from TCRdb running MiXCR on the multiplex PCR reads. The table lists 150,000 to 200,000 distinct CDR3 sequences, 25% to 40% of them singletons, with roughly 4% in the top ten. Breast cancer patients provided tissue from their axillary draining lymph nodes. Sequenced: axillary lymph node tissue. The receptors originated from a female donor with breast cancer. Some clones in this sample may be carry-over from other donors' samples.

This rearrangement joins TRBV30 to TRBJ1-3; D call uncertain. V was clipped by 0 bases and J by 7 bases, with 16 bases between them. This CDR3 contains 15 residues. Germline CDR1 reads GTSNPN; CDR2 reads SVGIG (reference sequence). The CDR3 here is CAWSVHRRKGNTIYF. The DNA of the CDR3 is TGTGCCTGGAGTGTTCACCGACGAAAAGGGAACACCATATATTTT.

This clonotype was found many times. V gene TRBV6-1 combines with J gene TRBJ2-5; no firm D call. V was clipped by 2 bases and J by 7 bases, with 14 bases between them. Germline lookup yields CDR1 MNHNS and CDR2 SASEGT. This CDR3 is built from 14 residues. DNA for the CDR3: TGTGCCAGCAGTGAAACGATGACTCGCGGGACCCAGTACTTC. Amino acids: CASSETMTRGTQYF.

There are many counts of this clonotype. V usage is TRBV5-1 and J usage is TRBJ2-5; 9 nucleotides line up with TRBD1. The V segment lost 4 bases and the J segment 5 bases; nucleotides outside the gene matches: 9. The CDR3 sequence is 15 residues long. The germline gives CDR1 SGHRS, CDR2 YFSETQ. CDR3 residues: CASSRPGTGSETQYF. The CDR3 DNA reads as TGCGCCAGCAGCCGACCAGGGACAGGGAGTGAGACCCAGTACTTC.

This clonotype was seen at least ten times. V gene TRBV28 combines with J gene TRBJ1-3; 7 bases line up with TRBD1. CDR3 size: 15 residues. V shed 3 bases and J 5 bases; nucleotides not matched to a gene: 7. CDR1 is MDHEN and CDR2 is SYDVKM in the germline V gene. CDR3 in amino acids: CASSFSLGQRNTIYF. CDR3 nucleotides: TGTGCCAGCAGTTTTTCGCTGGGACAGCGAAACACCATATATTTT. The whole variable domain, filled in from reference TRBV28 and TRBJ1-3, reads DVKVTQSSRYLVKRTGEKVFLECVQDMDHENMFWYRQDPGLGLRLIYFSYDVKMKEKGDIPEGYSVSREKKERFSLILESASTNQTSMYLCASSFSLGQRNTIYFGEGSWLTVV.

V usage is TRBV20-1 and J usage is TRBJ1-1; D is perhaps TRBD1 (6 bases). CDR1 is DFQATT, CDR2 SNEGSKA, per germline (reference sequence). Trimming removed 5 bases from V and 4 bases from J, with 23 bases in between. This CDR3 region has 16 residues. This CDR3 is CSASFRGGRFTTEAFF. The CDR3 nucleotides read TGCAGTGCTTCATTCCGAGGGGGTAGGTTTACCACTGAAGCTTTCTTT.

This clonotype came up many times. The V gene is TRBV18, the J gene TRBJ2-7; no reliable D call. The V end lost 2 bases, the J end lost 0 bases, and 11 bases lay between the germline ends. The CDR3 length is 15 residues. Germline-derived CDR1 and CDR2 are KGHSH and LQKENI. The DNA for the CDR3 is TGTGCCAGCTCACCATCGGCGGATAGCTCCTACGAGCAGTACTTC. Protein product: CASSPSADSSYEQYF.

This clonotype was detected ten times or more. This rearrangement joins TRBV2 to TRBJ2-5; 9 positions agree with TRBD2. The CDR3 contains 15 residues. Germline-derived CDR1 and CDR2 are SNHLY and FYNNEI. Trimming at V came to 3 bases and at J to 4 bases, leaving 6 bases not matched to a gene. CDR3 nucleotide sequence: TGTGCCAGCAGTGAGGCTAGCGGGGCGGGAGAGACCCAGTACTTC. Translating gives CASSEASGAGETQYF.

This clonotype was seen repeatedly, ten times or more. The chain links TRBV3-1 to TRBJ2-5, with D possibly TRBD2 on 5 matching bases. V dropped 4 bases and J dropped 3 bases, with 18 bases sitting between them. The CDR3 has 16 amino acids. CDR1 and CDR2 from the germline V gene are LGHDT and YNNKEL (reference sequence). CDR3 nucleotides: TGTGCCAGCAGCCCTGCGGCCAGCGGTGCTGAAGAGACCCAGTACTTC. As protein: CASSPAASGAEETQYF.

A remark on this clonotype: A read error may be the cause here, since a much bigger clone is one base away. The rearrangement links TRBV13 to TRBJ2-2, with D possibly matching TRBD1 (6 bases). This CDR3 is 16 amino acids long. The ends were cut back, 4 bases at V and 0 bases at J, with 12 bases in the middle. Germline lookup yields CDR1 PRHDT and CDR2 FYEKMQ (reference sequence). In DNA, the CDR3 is TGTGCCAGCAGCTCCCCGGACAGCTCGAACACCGGGGAGCTGTTTTTT. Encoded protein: CASSSPDSSNTGELFF.

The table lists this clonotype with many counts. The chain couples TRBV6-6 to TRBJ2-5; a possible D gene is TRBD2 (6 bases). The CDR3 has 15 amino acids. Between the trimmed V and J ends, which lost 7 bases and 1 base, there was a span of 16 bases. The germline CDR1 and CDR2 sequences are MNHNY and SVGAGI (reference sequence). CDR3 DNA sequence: TGTGCCAGCACTTATCAGCGGGCGCTCCAAGAGACCCAGTACTTC. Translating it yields CASTYQRALQETQYF.

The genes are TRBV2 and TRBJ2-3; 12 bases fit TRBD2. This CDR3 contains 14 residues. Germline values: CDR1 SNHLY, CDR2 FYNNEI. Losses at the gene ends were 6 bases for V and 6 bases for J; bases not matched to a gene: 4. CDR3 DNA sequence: TGTGCCAGCAGACTAGCGGGGGGCTCCGATACGCAGTATTTT. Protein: CASRLAGGSDTQYF.

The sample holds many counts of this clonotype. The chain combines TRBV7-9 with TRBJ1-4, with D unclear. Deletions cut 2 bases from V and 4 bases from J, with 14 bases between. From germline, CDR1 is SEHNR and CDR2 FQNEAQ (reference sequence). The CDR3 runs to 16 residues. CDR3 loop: CASSLLLDTDNEKLFF. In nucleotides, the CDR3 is TGTGCCAGCAGCTTATTGCTCGACACGGATAATGAAAAACTGTTTTTT. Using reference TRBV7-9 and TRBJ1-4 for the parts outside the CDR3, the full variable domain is DTGVSQNPRHKITKRGQNVTFRCDPISEHNRLYWYRQTLGQGPEFLTYFQNEAQLEKSRLLSDRFSAERPKGSFSTLEIQRTEQGDSAMYLCASSLLLDTDNEKLFFGSGTQLSVL.

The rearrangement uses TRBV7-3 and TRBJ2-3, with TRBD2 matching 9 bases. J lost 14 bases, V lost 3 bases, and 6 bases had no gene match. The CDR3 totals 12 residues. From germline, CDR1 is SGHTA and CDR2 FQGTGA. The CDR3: CASSFQAGGVYF. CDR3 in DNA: TGTGCCAGCAGCTTCCAAGCGGGAGGTGTGTATTTT.

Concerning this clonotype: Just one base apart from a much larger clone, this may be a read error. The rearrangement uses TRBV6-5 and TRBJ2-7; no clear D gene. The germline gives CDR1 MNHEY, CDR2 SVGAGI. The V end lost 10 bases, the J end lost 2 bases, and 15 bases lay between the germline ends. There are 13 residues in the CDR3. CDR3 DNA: TGTGCCACTAGGCACGGGTACACCTACGAGCAGTACTTC. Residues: CATRHGYTYEQYF.

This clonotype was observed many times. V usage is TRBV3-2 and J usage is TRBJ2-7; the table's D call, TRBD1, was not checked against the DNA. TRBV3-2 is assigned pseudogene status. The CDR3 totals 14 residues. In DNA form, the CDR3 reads TGTGCCAGCAGCCCCGCAGGGGGCATCTACGAGCAGTACTTC. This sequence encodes CASSPAGGIYEQYF.

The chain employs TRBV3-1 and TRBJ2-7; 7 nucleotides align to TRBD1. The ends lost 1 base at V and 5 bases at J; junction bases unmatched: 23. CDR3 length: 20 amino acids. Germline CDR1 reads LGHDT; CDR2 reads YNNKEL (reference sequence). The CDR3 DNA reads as TGTGCCAGCAGCCAAGGCTTGGCCCACAGGGGTTGGTGGGAGTCCCACGAGCAGTACTTC. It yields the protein CASSQGLAHRGWWESHEQYF.

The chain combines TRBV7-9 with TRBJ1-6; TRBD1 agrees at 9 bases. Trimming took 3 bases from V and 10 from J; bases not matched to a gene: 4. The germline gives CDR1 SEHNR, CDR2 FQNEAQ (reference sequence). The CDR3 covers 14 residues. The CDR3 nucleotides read TGTGCCAGCAGCTTGGACAGGGGTGGCTCACCCCTCCACTTT. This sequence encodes CASSLDRGGSPLHF.

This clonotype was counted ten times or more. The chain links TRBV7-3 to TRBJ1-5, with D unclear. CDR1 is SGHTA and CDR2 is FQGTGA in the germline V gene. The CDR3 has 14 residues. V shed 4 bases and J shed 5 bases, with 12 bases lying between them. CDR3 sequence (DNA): TGTGCCAGCAGCTCCCCCTTGTGCGATCAGCCCCAGCATTTT. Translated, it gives CASSSPLCDQPQHF.

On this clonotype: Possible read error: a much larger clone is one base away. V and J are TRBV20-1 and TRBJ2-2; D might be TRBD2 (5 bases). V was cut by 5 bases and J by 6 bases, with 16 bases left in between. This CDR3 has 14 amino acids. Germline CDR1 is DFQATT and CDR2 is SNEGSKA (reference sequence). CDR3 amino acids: CSAGGSDFPGELFF. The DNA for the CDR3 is TGCAGTGCTGGAGGAAGTGATTTTCCCGGGGAGCTGTTTTTT.

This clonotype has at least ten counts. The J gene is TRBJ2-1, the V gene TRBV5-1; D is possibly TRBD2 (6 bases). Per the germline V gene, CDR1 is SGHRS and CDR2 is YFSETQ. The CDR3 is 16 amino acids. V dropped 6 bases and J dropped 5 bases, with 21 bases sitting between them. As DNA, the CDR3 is TGCGCCAGCACCCCATGGGGGGAAATTACAAACAATGAGCAGTTCTTC. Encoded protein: CASTPWGEITNNEQFF.

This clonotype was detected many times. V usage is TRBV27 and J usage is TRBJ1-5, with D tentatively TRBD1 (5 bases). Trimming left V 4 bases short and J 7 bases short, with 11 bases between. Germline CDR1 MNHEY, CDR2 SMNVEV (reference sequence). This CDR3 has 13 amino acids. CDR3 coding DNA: TGTGCCAGCAGTTCGAGGGGTATGCAGCCCCAGCATTTT. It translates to CASSSRGMQPQHF.

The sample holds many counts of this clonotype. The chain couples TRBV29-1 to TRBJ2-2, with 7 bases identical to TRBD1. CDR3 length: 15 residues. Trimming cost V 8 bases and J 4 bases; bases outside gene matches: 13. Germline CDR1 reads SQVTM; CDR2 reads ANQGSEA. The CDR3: CSIPRSGQSTGELFF. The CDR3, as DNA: TGCAGCATCCCACGGTCGGGACAGTCCACCGGGGAGCTGTTTTTT.

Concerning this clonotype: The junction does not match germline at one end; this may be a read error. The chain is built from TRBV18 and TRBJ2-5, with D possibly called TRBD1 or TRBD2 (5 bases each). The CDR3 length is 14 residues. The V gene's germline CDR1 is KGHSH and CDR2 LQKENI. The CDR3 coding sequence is TGTGCCAGCTCCCGGGGTGGGACCCAAGAGGCCCAGTACTTC. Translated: CASSRGGTQEAQYF.

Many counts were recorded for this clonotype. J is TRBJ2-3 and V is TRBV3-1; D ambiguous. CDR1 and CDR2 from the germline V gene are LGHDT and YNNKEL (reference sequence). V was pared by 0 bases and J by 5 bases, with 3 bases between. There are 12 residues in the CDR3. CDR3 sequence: CASSQEVDTQYF. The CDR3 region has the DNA TGTGCCAGCAGCCAAGAAGTAGATACGCAGTATTTT.

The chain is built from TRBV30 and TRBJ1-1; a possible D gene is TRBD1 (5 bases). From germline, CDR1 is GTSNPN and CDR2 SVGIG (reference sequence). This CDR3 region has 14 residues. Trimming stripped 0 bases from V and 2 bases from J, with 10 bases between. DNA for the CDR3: TGTGCCTGGAGTGTGGGGGGTGGAAACACTGAAGCTTTCTTT. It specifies CAWSVGGGNTEAFF. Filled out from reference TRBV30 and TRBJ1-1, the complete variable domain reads SQTIHQWPATLVQPVGSPLSLECTVEGTSNPNLYWYRQAAGRGLQLLFYSVGIGQISSEVPQNLSASRPQDRQFILSSKKLLLSDSGFYLCAWSVGGGNTEAFFGQGTRLTVV.

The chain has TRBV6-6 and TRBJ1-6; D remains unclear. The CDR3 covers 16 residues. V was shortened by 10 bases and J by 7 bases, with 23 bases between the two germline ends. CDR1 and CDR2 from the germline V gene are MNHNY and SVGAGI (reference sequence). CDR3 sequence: CAITQEGLGNNSPLHF. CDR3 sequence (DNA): TGTGCCATTACTCAGGAAGGACTAGGAAACAATTCACCCCTCCACTTT.

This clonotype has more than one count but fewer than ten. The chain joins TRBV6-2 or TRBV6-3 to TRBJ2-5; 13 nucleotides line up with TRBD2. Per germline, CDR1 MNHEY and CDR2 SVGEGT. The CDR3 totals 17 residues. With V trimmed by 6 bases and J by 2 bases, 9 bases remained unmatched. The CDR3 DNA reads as TGTGCCAGCAGACTCGGGGGGACTAGCGGGAAACAAGAGACCCAGTACTTC. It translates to CASRLGGTSGKQETQYF.

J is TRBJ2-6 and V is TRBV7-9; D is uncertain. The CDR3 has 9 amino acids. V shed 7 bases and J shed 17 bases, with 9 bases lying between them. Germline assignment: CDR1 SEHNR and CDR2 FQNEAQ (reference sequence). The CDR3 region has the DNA TGTGCCAGCACCCCTTACTTGACTTTC. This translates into CASTPYLTF. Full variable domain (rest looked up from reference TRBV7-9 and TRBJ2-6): DTGVSQNPRHKITKRGQNVTFRCDPISEHNRLYWYRQTLGQGPEFLTYFQNEAQLEKSRLLSDRFSAERPKGSFSTLEIQRTEQGDSAMYLCASTPYLTFGAGSRLTVL.

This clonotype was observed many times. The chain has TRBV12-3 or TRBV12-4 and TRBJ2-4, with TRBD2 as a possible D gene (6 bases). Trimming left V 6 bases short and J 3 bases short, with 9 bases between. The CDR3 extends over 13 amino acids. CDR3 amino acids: CASSQEGKNIQYF. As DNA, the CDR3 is TGTGCCAGCAGCCAGGAGGGCAAAAACATTCAGTACTTC.